This TCR beta chain was sequenced for a study of T cells after yellow fever vaccination. Study-level findings and limits: Abundant bulk-population clonotypes could contaminate the FACS-sorted repertoires. The study re-detected most primary-vaccination clones after the booster (96% CD4, roughly 90% CD8).

TCRdb called the 5' RACE reads again in MiXCR, with one record for every CDR3 protein. The sample has a few hundred thousand distinct CDR3 sequences, 4.1% seen once. This clonotype has a handful of counts. Its specificity is not known. Germline CDR1 and CDR2: LGHNA and YSLEER. V was pared by 6 bases and J by 5 bases, with 18 bases between. This CDR3 comprises 15 residues. The rearrangement links TRBV4-3 to TRBJ2-3; D may be TRBD2 (6 bases). The sequenced sample was PBMCs, obtained 5 days after the yellow fever booster vaccination. This TCR derives from a man between 18 and 35 years old who received the YFV17D yellow fever vaccine. CDR3 nucleotides: TGCGCCAGCAGAGCGGTGGCGGGGCGGGTAGATACGCAGTATTTT. Its protein product is CASRAVAGRVDTQYF.